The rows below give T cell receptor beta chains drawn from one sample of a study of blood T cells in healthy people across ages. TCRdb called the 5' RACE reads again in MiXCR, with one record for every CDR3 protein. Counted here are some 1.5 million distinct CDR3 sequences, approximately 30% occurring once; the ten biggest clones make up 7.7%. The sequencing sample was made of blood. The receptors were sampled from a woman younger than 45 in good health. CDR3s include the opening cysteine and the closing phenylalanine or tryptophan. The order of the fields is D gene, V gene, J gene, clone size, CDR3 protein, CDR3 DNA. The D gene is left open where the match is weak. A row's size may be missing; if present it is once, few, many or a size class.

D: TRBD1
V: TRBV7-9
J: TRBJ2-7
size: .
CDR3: CASSTDRGLYEQYF
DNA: TGTGCCAGCAGCACGGACAGGGGGCTCTACGAGCAGTACTTC

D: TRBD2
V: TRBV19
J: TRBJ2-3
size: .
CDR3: CASSIARTSGGDADTQYF
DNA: TGTGCCAGTAGTATTGCCCGGACTAGCGGGGGTGATGCAGATACGCAGTATTTT

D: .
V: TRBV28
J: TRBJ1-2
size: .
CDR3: CASNSGLPNYGYTF
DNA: TGTGCCAGCAATTCGGGCCTACCTAACTATGGCTACACCTTC

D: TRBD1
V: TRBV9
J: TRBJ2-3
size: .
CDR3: CASSRQGVGTDTQYF
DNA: TGTGCCAGCAGTCGACAGGGAGTGGGTACAGATACGCAGTATTTT

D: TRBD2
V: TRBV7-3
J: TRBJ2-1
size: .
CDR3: CASSQPTSGGHSYNEQFF
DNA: TGTGCCAGCAGCCAGCCGACTAGCGGGGGGCATTCTTACAATGAGCAGTTCTTC

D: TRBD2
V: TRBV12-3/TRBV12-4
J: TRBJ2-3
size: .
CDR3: CASSWGGVTTDTQYF
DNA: TGTGCCAGCAGTTGGGGAGGGGTGACCACAGATACGCAGTATTTT

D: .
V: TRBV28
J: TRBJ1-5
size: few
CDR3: CASSIMDSNQPQHF
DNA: TGTGCCAGCAGCATAATGGACAGCAATCAGCCCCAGCATTTT

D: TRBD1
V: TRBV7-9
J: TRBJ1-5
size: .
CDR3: CASSPAGQVNQPQHF
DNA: TGTGCCAGCAGCCCGGCCGGACAGGTCAATCAGCCCCAGCATTTT

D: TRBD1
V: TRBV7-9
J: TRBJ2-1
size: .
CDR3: CASSSGQGAKLNEQFF
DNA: TGTGCCAGCAGCTCCGGACAGGGGGCGAAGTTGAATGAGCAGTTCTTC

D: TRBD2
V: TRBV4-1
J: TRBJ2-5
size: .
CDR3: CVSSQDMASGYTRGTQYF
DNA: TGCGTCAGCAGCCAAGATATGGCTAGCGGTTACACGAGAGGGACCCAGTACTTC

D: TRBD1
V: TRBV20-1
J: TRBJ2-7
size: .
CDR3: CSARSGTVYEQYF
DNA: TGCAGTGCTAGAAGTGGGACAGTCTACGAGCAGTACTTC

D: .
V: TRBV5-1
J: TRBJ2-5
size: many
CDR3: CASSLANPQETQYF
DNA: TGCGCCAGCAGCTTGGCCAACCCGCAAGAGACCCAGTACTTC

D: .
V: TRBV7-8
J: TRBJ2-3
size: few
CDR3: CASSLPPPSTDTQYF
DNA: TGTGCCAGCAGCTTACCTCCCCCGAGCACAGATACGCAGTATTTT

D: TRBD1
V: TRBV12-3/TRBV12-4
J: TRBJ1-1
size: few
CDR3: CASRETGAVTEAFF
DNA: TGTGCCAGCAGAGAGACAGGGGCGGTCACTGAAGCTTTCTTT

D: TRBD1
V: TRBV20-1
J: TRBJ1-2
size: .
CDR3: CSARDWTGTRGYTF
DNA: TGCAGTGCTAGAGACTGGACAGGGACTAGGGGCTACACCTTC

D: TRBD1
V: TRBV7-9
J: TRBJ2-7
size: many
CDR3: CASSNRDRSSYEQYF
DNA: TGTGCCAGCAGCAACCGGGACAGGAGCTCCTACGAGCAGTACTTC

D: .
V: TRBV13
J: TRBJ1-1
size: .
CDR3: CASSFRLPSGRTEAFF
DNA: TGCGCCAGCAGCTTCAGGCTCCCCTCGGGAAGAACTGAAGCTTTCTTT

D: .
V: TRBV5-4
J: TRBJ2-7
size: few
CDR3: CASSSGTSSRSSYEQYF
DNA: TGTGCCAGCAGTTCCGGGACATCCTCTAGGAGCTCCTACGAGCAGTACTTC

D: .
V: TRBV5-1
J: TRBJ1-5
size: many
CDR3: CASSGYRDVGQPQHF
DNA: TGCGCCAGCAGCGGATACAGGGATGTGGGTCAGCCCCAGCATTTT

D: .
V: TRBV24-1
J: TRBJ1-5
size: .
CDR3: CATSDLNPSDILSNQPQHF
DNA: TGTGCCACCAGTGATTTAAACCCTTCGGACATCCTTAGCAATCAGCCCCAGCATTTT